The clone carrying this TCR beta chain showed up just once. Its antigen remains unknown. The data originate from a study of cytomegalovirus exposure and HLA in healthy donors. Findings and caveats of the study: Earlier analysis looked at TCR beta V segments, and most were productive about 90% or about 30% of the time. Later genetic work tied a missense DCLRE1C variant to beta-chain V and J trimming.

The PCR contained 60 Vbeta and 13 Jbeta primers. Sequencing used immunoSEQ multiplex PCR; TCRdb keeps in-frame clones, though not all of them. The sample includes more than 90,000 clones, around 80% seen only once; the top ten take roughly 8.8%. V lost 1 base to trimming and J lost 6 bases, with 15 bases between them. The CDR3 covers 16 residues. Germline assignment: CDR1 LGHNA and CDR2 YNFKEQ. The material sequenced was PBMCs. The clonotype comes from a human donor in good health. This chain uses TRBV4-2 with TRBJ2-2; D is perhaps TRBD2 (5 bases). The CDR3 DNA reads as TGTGCCAGCAGCCAAGCGGCCGTAGTGAGGGCCGGGGAGCTGTTTTTT. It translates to CASSQAAVVRAGELFF.